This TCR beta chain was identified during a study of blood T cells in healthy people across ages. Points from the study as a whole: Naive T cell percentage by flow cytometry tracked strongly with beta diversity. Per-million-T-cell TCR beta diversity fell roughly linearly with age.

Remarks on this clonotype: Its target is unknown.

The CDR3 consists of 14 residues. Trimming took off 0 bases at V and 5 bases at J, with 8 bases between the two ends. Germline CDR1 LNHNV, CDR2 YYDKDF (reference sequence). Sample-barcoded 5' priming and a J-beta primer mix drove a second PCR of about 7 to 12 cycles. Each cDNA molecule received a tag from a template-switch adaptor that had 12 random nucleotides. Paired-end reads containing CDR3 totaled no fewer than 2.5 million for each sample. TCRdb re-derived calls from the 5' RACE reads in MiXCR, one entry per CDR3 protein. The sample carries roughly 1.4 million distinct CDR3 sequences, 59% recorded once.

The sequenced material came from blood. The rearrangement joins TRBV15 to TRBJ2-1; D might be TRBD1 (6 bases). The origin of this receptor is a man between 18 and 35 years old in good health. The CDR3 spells CATSRDSGDNEQFF. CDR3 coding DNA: TGTGCCACCAGCAGAGACTCAGGGGACAATGAGCAGTTCTTC.